This TCR beta chain stems from a study of T and B cells in COVID-19 patients. Across the study: COVID-19 patients gave peripheral blood either during active infection or after recovery. Recovered patients mostly had mild to moderate COVID-19 managed as outpatients. Whole-study findings and limits: Highly clonal in active COVID-19, TRB repertoires exceeded healthy-donor diversity and richness at recovery.

Germline V gene lookup returns CDR1 MDHEN and CDR2 SYDVKM. The junction had 6 bases not matched to a gene; V was cut back by 7 bases and J by 4 bases. The CDR3 extends over 14 amino acids. BIOMED2 TRB-A/B primer pools were used in multiplex TRB PCR. TCRdb reprocessed the multiplex PCR reads with MiXCR, giving one entry per CDR3 protein. The data hold about 21,000 distinct CDR3 sequences, with approximately 30% observed a single time. TRB was amplified from about 260-540 ng of blood genomic DNA. As to this clonotype: Antigen: not known.

The specimen sequenced was blood. The gene calls are TRBV28 and TRBJ2-2, with TRBD2 identical over 7 bases. This TCR derives from a human donor who had recovered from COVID-19. The CDR3 nucleotides read TGTGCCAGCACACGGGGGGTGGTCACCGGGGAGCTGTTTTTT. The encoded protein is CASTRGVVTGELFF.